The clone carrying this TCR beta chain was seen at least ten times. Antigen specificity is unknown. Genomic DNA provided the template from which TCR beta CDR3 was amplified by two-round multiplex PCR. Round one of PCR was performed, and it used primers specific to each TRBV and TRBJ gene. MiXCR, applied by TCRdb to the multiplex PCR reads, yields one record per CDR3 protein. Counted here are approximately 25,000 distinct CDR3 sequences, just over 40% occurring once; the ten biggest clones make up less than 35%. Peripheral blood, about 5.4 milliliters per draw, was collected at each of two time points. The CDR3 runs 13 residues. Germline CDR1 reads MNHEY; CDR2 reads SVGEGT. V was shortened by 2 bases and J by 5 bases, with 9 bases between the two germline ends. The data were obtained in a study of prognosis after radiotherapy for stage I lung cancer. The wider study: The tumors were adenocarcinoma in twelve patients (squamous cell carcinoma in several). It was SBRT that served as radiotherapy, in 3 to 5 fractions with a biologically effective dose of at least 100 Gy.

Study conclusions and caveats: Unique TCR clone counts were lower following stereotactic body radiation therapy (median about 10,000 versus 6,900).

The V gene is TRBV6-2 or TRBV6-3, the J gene TRBJ2-5; perhaps TRBD2 as D (5 bases). The TCR sequence derives from a donor over 45 with non-small cell lung cancer. This sample comprised PBMCs, obtained before or after stereotactic body radiation therapy (not recorded which). The CDR3, as DNA: TGTGCCAGCAGTTACAAAAGGGAGGAGACCCAGTACTTC. It is translated as CASSYKREETQYF.